These T cell receptor beta chains were read from a single sample in a study of CD4 T cells in relation to SARS-CoV-2 and coronaviruses. No antigens are known for them. Only in-frame clones appear in the TCRdb table, and some are missing; sequencing was by immunoSEQ multiplex PCR. The table has over 15,000 clones, 65% to 75% seen once. The specimen was CD4+ T cells from PBMCs, cultured in vitro. Receptors originate from a human donor in good health. The CDR3 runs from the conserved cysteine through the conserved F or W. The D gene is left open where the match is weak. Size values are once, few and many counts, or a class for expanded clones, and some rows have none.

V gene: TRBV19; D gene: .; clone size: .; J gene: TRBJ1-1; CDR3 DNA: TGTGCCAGTAGTACTTCGCCAGGGTTGAACACTGAAGCTTTCTTT; CDR3 protein: CASSTSPGLNTEAFF
V gene: TRBV30; D gene: TRBD1; clone size: once; J gene: TRBJ1-4; CDR3 DNA: TGTGCCTGGAGCTTACCCGGGACAGGTGGTGAAAAACTGTTTTTT; CDR3 protein: CAWSLPGTGGEKLFF
V gene: TRBV10-2; D gene: .; clone size: .; J gene: TRBJ2-3; CDR3 DNA: TGCGCCAGCAGACCCGACCCGCCTAGCACAGATACGCAGTATTTT; CDR3 protein: CASRPDPPSTDTQYF
V gene: TRBV5-1; D gene: .; clone size: .; J gene: TRBJ2-2; CDR3 DNA: TGCGCCAGCAGCCTGCGGACGGCGAACACCGGGGAGCTGTTTTTT; CDR3 protein: CASSLRTANTGELFF
V gene: TRBV19; D gene: TRBD2; clone size: once; J gene: TRBJ2-1; CDR3 DNA: TGTGCCACCCAGACTAGCGAGAACTATATCTACAATGAGCAGTTCTTC; CDR3 protein: CATQTSENYIYNEQFF
V gene: TRBV24-1; D gene: .; clone size: .; J gene: TRBJ1-1; CDR3 DNA: TGTGCCACCAGACTAGGGTCTGACACTGAAGCTTTCTTT; CDR3 protein: CATRLGSDTEAFF
V gene: TRBV5-1; D gene: .; clone size: .; J gene: TRBJ1-3; CDR3 DNA: TGCGCCAGCAGCCGCACTCCCACAGGGTCTGGAAACACCATATATTTT; CDR3 protein: CASSRTPTGSGNTIYF
V gene: TRBV3-1/TRBV3-2; D gene: TRBD1; clone size: .; J gene: TRBJ1-4; CDR3 DNA: TGTGCCAGCAGCGAACAGGGGGCCGGTGAAAAACTGTTTTTT; CDR3 protein: CASSEQGAGEKLFF
V gene: TRBV11-2; D gene: .; clone size: .; J gene: TRBJ2-5; CDR3 DNA: TGTGCCAGCACCTCATCGCGGGAGACCCAGTACTTC; CDR3 protein: CASTSSRETQYF
V gene: TRBV6-5; D gene: .; clone size: .; J gene: TRBJ1-6; CDR3 DNA: TGTGCCAGCAGTTACTCGAATAATTCACCCCTCCACTTT; CDR3 protein: CASSYSNNSPLHF
V gene: TRBV7-6; D gene: .; clone size: .; J gene: TRBJ2-7; CDR3 DNA: TGTGCCAGCAGCTTAACGGCCTACAACCGCGGCGAGCAGTACTTC; CDR3 protein: CASSLTAYNRGEQYF
V gene: TRBV2; D gene: .; clone size: .; J gene: TRBJ1-2; CDR3 DNA: TGTGCCAGCATCCCTGAGGGCTATGGCTACACCTTC; CDR3 protein: CASIPEGYGYTF
V gene: TRBV5-1; D gene: .; clone size: .; J gene: TRBJ1-1; CDR3 DNA: TGCGCCAGCAGCAAGGATTGGGGGGACACTGAAGCTTTCTTT; CDR3 protein: CASSKDWGDTEAFF
V gene: TRBV18; D gene: TRBD2; clone size: .; J gene: TRBJ2-3; CDR3 DNA: TGTGCCAGCTCACCTGCGGGGAGTACCGGGACTAGCGGGCCTAGCACAGATACGCAGTATTTT; CDR3 protein: CASSPAGSTGTSGPSTDTQYF
V gene: TRBV6-6; D gene: .; clone size: .; J gene: TRBJ1-1; CDR3 DNA: TGCGCCAGCAGTTATAATCGGGCGCCCGATGAAGCTTTCTTT; CDR3 protein: CASSYNRAPDEAFF
V gene: TRBV15; D gene: .; clone size: once; J gene: TRBJ1-1; CDR3 DNA: TGTGCCACCAGCTCTGGGACGGAGTACACTGAAGCTTTCTTT; CDR3 protein: CATSSGTEYTEAFF
V gene: TRBV10-3; D gene: TRBD2; clone size: .; J gene: TRBJ2-1; CDR3 DNA: TGTGCCATCAGTGAAGCGACACTGAGCGGGGAGTTCTTC; CDR3 protein: CAISEATLSGEFF
V gene: TRBV19; D gene: TRBD1; clone size: .; J gene: TRBJ1-2; CDR3 DNA: TGTGCCAGTAGTATAGTGGGGACAGGGGTCGGATATGGCTACACCTTC; CDR3 protein: CASSIVGTGVGYGYTF
V gene: TRBV7-8; D gene: TRBD1; clone size: .; J gene: TRBJ1-4; CDR3 DNA: TGTGCCAGCAGCTTCCGAGGGACAGGGAATTGGTATAAACTGTTTTTT; CDR3 protein: CASSFRGTGNWYKLFF
V gene: TRBV2; D gene: .; clone size: .; J gene: TRBJ1-2; CDR3 DNA: TGTGCCAGCATCGCTGAGTGGACCTCACGTACCCATGGCTACACCTTC; CDR3 protein: CASIAEWTSRTHGYTF
V gene: TRBV11-3; D gene: TRBD2; clone size: .; J gene: TRBJ2-3; CDR3 DNA: TGTGCCAGCAGCCCAGGACTAGCGGACCACACAGATACGCAGTATTTT; CDR3 protein: CASSPGLADHTDTQYF
V gene: TRBV28; D gene: .; clone size: .; J gene: TRBJ2-7; CDR3 DNA: TGTGCCAGCAGTCCTCAGTTCGGCGAGCAGTACTTC; CDR3 protein: CASSPQFGEQYF
V gene: TRBV6-5; D gene: .; clone size: .; J gene: TRBJ2-1; CDR3 DNA: TGTGCCAGCAGTTACTCCTCCCCCAATGAGCAGTTCTTC; CDR3 protein: CASSYSSPNEQFF
V gene: TRBV10-1; D gene: .; clone size: .; J gene: TRBJ2-3; CDR3 DNA: TGCGCCAGCAGTGAAGGTCAGGGGAGGCCAGATACGCAGTATTTT; CDR3 protein: CASSEGQGRPDTQYF
V gene: TRBV6-5; D gene: .; clone size: .; J gene: TRBJ2-7; CDR3 DNA: TGTGCCAGCAGCCCCGGACAGAATTACTACGAGCAGTACTTC; CDR3 protein: CASSPGQNYYEQYF
V gene: TRBV6-6; D gene: .; clone size: .; J gene: TRBJ1-6; CDR3 DNA: TGTGCCAGCAGTTCACAGGGCTCTAATTCACCCCTCCACTTT; CDR3 protein: CASSSQGSNSPLHF
V gene: TRBV24-1; D gene: .; clone size: .; J gene: TRBJ1-5; CDR3 DNA: TGTGCCACCAGTGATTTTAGCAATCAGCCCCAGCATTTT; CDR3 protein: CATSDFSNQPQHF
V gene: TRBV5-4; D gene: .; clone size: .; J gene: TRBJ1-6; CDR3 DNA: TGTGCCAGCAGCTTAGATAGCTCACCCCTCCACTTT; CDR3 protein: CASSLDSSPLHF
V gene: TRBV6-1; D gene: TRBD2; clone size: once; J gene: TRBJ2-7; CDR3 DNA: TGTGCCAGCAGTGACGGGAGGGGTCTCGGCGAGCAGTACTTC; CDR3 protein: CASSDGRGLGEQYF
V gene: TRBV7-9; D gene: .; clone size: .; J gene: TRBJ2-7; CDR3 DNA: TGTGCCAGCAGCCCGGTAGCCACGACCACCTACGAGCAGTACTTC; CDR3 protein: CASSPVATTTYEQYF
V gene: TRBV28; D gene: .; clone size: .; J gene: TRBJ2-2; CDR3 DNA: TGTGCCAGCACCCAAAGCCCCGGGGGCTCAGACACCGGGGAGCTGTTTTTT; CDR3 protein: CASTQSPGGSDTGELFF
V gene: TRBV5-1; D gene: .; clone size: once; J gene: TRBJ1-3; CDR3 DNA: TGCGCCAGCAGCTTGGGGGGAGCGGGAAACTCTGGAAACACCATATATTTT; CDR3 protein: CASSLGGAGNSGNTIYF
V gene: TRBV10-3; D gene: .; clone size: .; J gene: TRBJ2-3; CDR3 DNA: TGTGCCATCAATGCAGGGGCTGGAGATACGCAGTATTTT; CDR3 protein: CAINAGAGDTQYF
V gene: TRBV24-1; D gene: .; clone size: .; J gene: TRBJ2-1; CDR3 DNA: TGTGCCACCAGTGGTCCTCAGGGCGTGGGGTACAATGAGCAGTTCTTC; CDR3 protein: CATSGPQGVGYNEQFF
V gene: TRBV12-5; D gene: TRBD2; clone size: .; J gene: TRBJ2-7; CDR3 DNA: TGTGCTAGTGGTTTGGCCTATAGCGGGAGTCTGAGGTACGAGCAGTACTTC; CDR3 protein: CASGLAYSGSLRYEQYF
V gene: TRBV7-2; D gene: .; clone size: .; J gene: TRBJ1-5; CDR3 DNA: TGTGCCAGCAGCTTACAGGGGCGAATGGGTCAGCCCCAGCATTTT; CDR3 protein: CASSLQGRMGQPQHF
V gene: TRBV10-3; D gene: .; clone size: .; J gene: TRBJ2-2; CDR3 DNA: TGTGCCATCAGACCAGACTTGAACACCGGGGAGCTGTTTTTT; CDR3 protein: CAIRPDLNTGELFF
V gene: TRBV6-5; D gene: .; clone size: .; J gene: TRBJ1-1; CDR3 DNA: TGTGCCAGCAGTATCGAGAACCTTGAAGCTTTCTTT; CDR3 protein: CASSIENLEAFF
V gene: TRBV5-8; D gene: .; clone size: few; J gene: TRBJ2-3; CDR3 DNA: TGTGCCAGCCGCGGACAATATGGTACGCAGTATTTT; CDR3 protein: CASRGQYGTQYF
V gene: TRBV9; D gene: .; clone size: few; J gene: TRBJ1-3; CDR3 DNA: TGTGCCAGCAGCGTAGGGCAGGGCTCTGGAAACACCATATATTTT; CDR3 protein: CASSVGQGSGNTIYF
V gene: TRBV7-9; D gene: .; clone size: few; J gene: TRBJ2-5; CDR3 DNA: TGTGCCAGCAGCTTATCTTCAGGGCCTCAAGAGACCCAGTACTTC; CDR3 protein: CASSLSSGPQETQYF
V gene: TRBV4-2; D gene: .; clone size: .; J gene: TRBJ1-3; CDR3 DNA: TGTGCCAGCAGCCTCGAACGGGGCGCCTCTGGAAACACCATATATTTT; CDR3 protein: CASSLERGASGNTIYF
V gene: TRBV20-1; D gene: .; clone size: .; J gene: TRBJ1-1; CDR3 DNA: TGCAGTGCTGAAGGGTTCACTGAAGCTTTCTTT; CDR3 protein: CSAEGFTEAFF
V gene: TRBV19; D gene: .; clone size: few; J gene: TRBJ1-1; CDR3 DNA: TGTGCCAGTAGTATTGGTGGGAGTGTCACTGAAGCTTTCTTT; CDR3 protein: CASSIGGSVTEAFF
V gene: TRBV30; D gene: TRBD1; clone size: .; J gene: TRBJ1-6; CDR3 DNA: TGTGCCTGGAGTAGGACAGGGGGTGTTTCACCCCTCCACTTT; CDR3 protein: CAWSRTGGVSPLHF
V gene: TRBV28; D gene: TRBD2; clone size: .; J gene: TRBJ2-7; CDR3 DNA: TGTGCCAGCAGTTTAGTGTCTAGCGGGCCGATACTATCCTACGAGCAGTACTTC; CDR3 protein: CASSLVSSGPILSYEQYF
V gene: TRBV19; D gene: TRBD2; clone size: once; J gene: TRBJ2-7; CDR3 DNA: TGTGCCAGTAGTATACTAGCGGTACCCACCTACGAGCAGTACTTC; CDR3 protein: CASSILAVPTYEQYF
V gene: TRBV4-1; D gene: .; clone size: few; J gene: TRBJ2-7; CDR3 DNA: TGCGCCAGCAGGGAAGCGGATCTTGTAGTCCACGAGCAGTACTTC; CDR3 protein: CASREADLVVHEQYF